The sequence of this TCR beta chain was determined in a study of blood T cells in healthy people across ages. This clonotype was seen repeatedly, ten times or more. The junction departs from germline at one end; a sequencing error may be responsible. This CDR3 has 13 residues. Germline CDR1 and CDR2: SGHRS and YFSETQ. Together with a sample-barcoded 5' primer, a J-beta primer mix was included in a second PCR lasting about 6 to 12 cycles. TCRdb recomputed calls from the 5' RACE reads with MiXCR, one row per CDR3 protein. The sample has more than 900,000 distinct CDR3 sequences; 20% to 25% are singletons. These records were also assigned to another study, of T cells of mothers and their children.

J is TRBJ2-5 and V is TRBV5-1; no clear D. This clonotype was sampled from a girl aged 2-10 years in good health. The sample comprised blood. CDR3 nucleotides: TGTGCCAGCAGCTTAGCCCGGAAAGAGACCCAGTACTTC. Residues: CASSLARKETQYF.